This paragraph reports one T cell receptor beta chain. The data stem from a study of blood T cell repertoires in COVID-19. The CDR3 runs to 13 residues. Germline CDR1 and CDR2: GTSNPN and SVGIG (reference sequence). Trimming shortened V by 1 base and J by 4 bases, and 8 bases separated the two germline ends. TCRdb's table, derived via immunoSEQ multiplex PCR, lists solely in-frame clones and lacks some. The top ten hold roughly 3.7% of the sample, which has over 200,000 clones, approximately 89% seen once. This TCR derives from a woman aged 30 to 39 who had been exposed to COVID-19. V and J are TRBV30 and TRBJ1-5, with a possible D match to TRBD1 (5 bases). Sequenced material: PBMCs or T cells enriched from blood (not recorded which). The CDR3: CAWSETVNQPQHF. The CDR3 DNA sequence: TGTGCCTGGAGTGAGACAGTAAATCAGCCCCAGCATTTT.